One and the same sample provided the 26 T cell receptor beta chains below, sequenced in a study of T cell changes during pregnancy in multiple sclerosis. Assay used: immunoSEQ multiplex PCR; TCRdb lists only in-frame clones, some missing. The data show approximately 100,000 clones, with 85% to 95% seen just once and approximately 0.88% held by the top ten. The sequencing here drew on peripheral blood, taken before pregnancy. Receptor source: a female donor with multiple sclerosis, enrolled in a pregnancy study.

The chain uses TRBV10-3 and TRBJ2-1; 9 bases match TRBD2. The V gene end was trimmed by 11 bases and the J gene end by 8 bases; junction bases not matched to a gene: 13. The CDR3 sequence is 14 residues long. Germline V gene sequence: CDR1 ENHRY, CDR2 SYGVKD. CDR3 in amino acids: CAARGAGGLDEQFF. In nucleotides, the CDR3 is TGTGCCGCGCGGGGGGCGGGAGGGCTAGATGAGCAGTTCTTC.

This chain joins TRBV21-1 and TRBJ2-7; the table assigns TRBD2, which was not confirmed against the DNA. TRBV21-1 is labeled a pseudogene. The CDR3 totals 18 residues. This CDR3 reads CASSKKRVPGLESYEQYF. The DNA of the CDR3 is TGTGCCAGCAGCAAAAAGAGGGTACCGGGACTAGAGTCCTACGAGCAGTACTTC.

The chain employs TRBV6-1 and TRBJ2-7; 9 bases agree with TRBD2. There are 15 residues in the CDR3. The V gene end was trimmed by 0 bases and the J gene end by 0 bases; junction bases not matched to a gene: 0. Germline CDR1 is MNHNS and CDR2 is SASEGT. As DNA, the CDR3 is TGTGCCAGCAGTGAAGCTAGCGGGAGCTCCTACGAGCAGTACTTC. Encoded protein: CASSEASGSSYEQYF.

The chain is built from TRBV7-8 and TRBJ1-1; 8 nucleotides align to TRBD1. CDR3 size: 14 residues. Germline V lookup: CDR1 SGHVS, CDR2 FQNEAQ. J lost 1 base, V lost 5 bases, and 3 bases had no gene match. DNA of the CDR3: TGTGCCAGCAGCGCAGGGGGCCCGAACACTGAAGCTTTCTTT. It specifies CASSAGGPNTEAFF.

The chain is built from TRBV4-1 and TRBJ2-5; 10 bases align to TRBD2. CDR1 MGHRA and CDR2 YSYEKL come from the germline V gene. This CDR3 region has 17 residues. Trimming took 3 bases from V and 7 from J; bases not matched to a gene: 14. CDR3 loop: CASSHGGAGGPSATQYF. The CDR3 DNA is TGCGCCAGCAGCCATGGGGGAGCGGGAGGGCCCAGCGCGACCCAGTACTTC.

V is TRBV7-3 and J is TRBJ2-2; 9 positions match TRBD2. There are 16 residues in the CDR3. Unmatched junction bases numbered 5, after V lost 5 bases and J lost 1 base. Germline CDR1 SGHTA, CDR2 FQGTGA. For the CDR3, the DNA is TGTGCCAGCAGCCCGACTAGCGGTAGGAACACCGGGGAGCTGTTTTTT. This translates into CASSPTSGRNTGELFF.

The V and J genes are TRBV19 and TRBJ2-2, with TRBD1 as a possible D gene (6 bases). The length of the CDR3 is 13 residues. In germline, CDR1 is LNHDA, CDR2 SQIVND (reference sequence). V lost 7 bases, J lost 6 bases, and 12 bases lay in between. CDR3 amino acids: CASNLRGSGELFF. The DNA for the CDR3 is TGTGCCAGTAACCTCAGGGGTTCCGGGGAGCTGTTTTTT.

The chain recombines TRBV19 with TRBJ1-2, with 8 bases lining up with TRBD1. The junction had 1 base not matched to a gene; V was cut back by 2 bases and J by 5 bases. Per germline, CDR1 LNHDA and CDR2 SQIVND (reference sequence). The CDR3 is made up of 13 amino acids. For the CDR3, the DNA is TGTGCCAGTAGTATACAGGGGGCGTATGGCTACACCTTC. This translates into CASSIQGAYGYTF.

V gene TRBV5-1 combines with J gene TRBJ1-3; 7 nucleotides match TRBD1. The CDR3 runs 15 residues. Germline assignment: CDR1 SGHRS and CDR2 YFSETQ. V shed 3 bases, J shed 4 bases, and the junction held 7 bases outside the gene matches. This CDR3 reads CASSSGQGVGNTIYF. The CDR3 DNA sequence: TGCGCCAGCAGCTCGGGCCAGGGGGTAGGAAACACCATATATTTT.

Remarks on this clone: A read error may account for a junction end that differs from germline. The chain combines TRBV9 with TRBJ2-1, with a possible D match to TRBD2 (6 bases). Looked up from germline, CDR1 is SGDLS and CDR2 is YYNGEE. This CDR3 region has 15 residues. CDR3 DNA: TGTGCCAGCAGACCGGAGGGGATCTCCTACAATGGGCAGTTCTTC. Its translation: CASRPEGISYNGQFF. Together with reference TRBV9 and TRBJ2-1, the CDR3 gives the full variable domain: DSGVTQTPKHLITATGQRVTLRCSPRSGDLSVYWYQQSLDQGLQFLIQYYNGEERAKGNILERFSAQQFPDLHSELNLSSLELGDSALYFCASRPEGISYNGQFFGPGTRLTVL.

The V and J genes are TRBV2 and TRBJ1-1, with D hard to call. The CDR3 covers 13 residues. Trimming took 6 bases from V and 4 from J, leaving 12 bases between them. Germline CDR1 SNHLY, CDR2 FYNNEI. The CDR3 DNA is TGTGCCAGCAGCGATCTAGGAGCCACTGAAGCTTTCTTT. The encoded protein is CASSDLGATEAFF.

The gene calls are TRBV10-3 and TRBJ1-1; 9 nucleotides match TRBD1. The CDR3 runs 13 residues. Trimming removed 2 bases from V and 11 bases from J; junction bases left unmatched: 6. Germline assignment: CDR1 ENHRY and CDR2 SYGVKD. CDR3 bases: TGTGCCATCAGTGAGGACAGGGGGTTGAAGGCTTTCTTT. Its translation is CAISEDRGLKAFF.

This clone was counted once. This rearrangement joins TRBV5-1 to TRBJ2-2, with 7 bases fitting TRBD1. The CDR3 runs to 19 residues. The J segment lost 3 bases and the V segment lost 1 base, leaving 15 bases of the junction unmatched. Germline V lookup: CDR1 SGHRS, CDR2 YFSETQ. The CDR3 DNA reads TGCGCCAGCAGCTTGATTAGGACAGGCACCCCTTCTCACACCGGGGAGCTGTTTTTT. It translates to CASSLIRTGTPSHTGELFF.

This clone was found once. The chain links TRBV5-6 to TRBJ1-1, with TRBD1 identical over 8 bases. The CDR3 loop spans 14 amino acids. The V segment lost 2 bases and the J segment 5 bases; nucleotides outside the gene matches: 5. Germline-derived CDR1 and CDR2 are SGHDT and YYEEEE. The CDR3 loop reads CASSFGTGGTEAFF. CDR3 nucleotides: TGTGCCAGCAGCTTCGGGACAGGTGGGACTGAAGCTTTCTTT. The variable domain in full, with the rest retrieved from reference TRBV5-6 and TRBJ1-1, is DAGVTQSPTHLIKTRGQQVTLRCSPKSGHDTVSWYQQALGQGPQFIFQYYEEEERQRGNFPDRFSGHQFPNYSSELNVNALLLGDSALYLCASSFGTGGTEAFFGQGTRLTVV.

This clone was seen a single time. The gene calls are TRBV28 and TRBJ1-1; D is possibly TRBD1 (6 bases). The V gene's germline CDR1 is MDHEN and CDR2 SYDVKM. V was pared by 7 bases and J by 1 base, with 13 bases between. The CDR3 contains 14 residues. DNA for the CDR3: TGTGCCAGCACCATAAGGGGGGGGAACACTGAAGCTTTCTTT. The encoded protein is CASTIRGGNTEAFF.

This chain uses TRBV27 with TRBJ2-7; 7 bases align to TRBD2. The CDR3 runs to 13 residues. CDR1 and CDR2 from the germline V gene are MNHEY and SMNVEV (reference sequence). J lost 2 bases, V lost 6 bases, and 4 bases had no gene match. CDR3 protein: CASRLGRAYEQYF. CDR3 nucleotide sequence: TGTGCCAGCAGGTTGGGGAGGGCCTACGAGCAGTACTTC.

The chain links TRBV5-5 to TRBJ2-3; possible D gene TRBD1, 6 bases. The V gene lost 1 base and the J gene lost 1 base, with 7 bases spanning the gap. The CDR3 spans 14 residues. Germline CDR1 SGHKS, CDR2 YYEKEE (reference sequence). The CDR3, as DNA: TGTGCCAGCAGCTTGCCAGGGGGCACAGATACGCAGTATTTT. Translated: CASSLPGGTDTQYF.

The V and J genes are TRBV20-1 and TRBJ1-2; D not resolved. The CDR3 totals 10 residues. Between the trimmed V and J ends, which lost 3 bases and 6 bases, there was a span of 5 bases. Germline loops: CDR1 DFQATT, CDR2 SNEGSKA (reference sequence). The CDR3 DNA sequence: TGCAGTGCTAGCTATGATGGCTACACCTTC. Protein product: CSASYDGYTF.

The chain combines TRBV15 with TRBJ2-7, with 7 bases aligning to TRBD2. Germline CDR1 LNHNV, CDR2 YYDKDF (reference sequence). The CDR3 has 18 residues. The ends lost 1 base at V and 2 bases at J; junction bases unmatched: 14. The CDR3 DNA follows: TGTGCCACCAGCAGAGGAAGGGGCCTTAGCGGGTTCACCTACGAGCAGTACTTC. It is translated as CATSRGRGLSGFTYEQYF.

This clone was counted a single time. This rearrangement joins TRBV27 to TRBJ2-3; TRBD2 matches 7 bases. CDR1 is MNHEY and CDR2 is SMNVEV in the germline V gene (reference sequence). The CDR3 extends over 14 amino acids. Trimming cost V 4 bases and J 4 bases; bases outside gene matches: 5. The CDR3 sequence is CASSWAGASDTQYF. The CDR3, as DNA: TGTGCCAGCAGTTGGGCGGGAGCCTCAGATACGCAGTATTTT.

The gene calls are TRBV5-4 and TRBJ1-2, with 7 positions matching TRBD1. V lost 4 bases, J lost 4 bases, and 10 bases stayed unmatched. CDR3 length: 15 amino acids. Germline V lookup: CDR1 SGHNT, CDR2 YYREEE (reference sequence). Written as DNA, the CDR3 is TGTGCCAGCAGCATAGACAGGGCGGGGATCTATGGCTACACCTTC. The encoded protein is CASSIDRAGIYGYTF.

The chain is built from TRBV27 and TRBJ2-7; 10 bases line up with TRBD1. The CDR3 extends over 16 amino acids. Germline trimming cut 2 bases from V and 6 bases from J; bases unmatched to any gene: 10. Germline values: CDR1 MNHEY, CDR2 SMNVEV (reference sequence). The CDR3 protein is CASSLPSGTGVGEQYF. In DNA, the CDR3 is TGTGCCAGCAGTTTACCTTCCGGGACAGGGGTGGGCGAGCAGTACTTC.

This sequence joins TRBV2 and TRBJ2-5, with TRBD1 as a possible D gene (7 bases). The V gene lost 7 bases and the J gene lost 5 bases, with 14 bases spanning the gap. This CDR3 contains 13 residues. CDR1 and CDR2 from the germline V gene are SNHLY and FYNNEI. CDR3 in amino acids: CASMPGGLETQYF. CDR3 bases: TGTGCCAGCATGCCAGGGGGGTTGGAGACCCAGTACTTC. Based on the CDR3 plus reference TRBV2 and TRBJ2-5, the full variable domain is EPEVTQTPSHQVTQMGQEVILRCVPISNHLYFYWYRQILGQKVEFLVSFYNNEISEKSEIFDDQFSVERPDGSNFTLKIRSTKLEDSAMYFCASMPGGLETQYFGPGTRLLVL.

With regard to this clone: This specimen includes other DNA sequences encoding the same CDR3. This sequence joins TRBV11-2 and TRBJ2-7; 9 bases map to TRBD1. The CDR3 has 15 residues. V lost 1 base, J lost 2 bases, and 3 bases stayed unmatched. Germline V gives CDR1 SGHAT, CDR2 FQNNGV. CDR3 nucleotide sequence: TGTGCCAGCAGCTTAGCCGGGACAGGGACCTACGAGCAGTACTTC. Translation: CASSLAGTGTYEQYF. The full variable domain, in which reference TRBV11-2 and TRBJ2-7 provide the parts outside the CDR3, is EAGVAQSPRYKIIEKRQSVAFWCNPISGHATLYWYQQILGQGPKLLIQFQNNGVVDDSQLPKDRFSAERLKGVDSTLKIQPAKLEDSAVYLCASSLAGTGTYEQYFGPGTRLTVT.

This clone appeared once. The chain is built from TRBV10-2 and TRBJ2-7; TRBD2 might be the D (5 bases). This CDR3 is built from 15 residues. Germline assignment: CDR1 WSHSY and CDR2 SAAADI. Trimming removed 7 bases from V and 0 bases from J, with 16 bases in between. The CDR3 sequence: CASTRSGAGSYEQYF. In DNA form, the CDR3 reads TGCGCCAGCACCCGCTCGGGTGCGGGCTCCTACGAGCAGTACTTC.

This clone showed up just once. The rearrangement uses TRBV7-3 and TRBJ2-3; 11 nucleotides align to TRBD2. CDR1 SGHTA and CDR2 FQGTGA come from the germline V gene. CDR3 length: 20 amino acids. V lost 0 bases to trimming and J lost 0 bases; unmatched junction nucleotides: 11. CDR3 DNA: TGTGCCAGCAGCTTAACGGGGGCTAGCGGGAGGATGGCGAGCACAGATACGCAGTATTTT. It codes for CASSLTGASGRMASTDTQYF.